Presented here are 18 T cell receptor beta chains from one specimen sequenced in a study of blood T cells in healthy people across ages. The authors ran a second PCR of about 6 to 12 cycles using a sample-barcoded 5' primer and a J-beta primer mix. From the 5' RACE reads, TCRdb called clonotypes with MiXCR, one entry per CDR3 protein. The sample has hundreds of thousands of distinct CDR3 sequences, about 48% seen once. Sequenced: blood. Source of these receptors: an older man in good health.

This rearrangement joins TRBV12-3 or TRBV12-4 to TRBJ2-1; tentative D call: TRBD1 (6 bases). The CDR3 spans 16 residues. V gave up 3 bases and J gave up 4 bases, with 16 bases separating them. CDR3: CASSLWGQQKYNEQFF. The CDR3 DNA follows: TGTGCCAGCAGTTTGTGGGGACAACAAAAATACAATGAGCAGTTCTTC.

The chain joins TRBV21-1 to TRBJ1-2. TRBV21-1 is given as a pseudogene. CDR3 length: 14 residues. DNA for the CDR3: TGTGCCAGCAGCAAAAGCGACGGAAACTATGGCTACACCTTC. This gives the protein CASSKSDGNYGYTF.

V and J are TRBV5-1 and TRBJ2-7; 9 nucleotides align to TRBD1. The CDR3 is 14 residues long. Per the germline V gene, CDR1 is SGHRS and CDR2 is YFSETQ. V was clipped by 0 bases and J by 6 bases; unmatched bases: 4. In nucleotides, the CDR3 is TGCGCCAGCAGCTTGGGGGGACAGGGAGGCGAGCAGTACTTC. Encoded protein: CASSLGGQGGEQYF.

The CDR3 DNA reads TGCAGCGTTGGGGTGGGGGCGAACACTGAAGCTTTCTTT. It yields the protein CSVGVGANTEAFF. The chain joins TRBV29-1 to TRBJ1-1; tentative D call: TRBD1 (6 bases). There are 13 residues in the CDR3. Trimming pared 4 bases from V and 1 base from J, leaving 10 bases between. Germline V gene data show CDR1 as SQVTM and CDR2 as ANQGSEA.

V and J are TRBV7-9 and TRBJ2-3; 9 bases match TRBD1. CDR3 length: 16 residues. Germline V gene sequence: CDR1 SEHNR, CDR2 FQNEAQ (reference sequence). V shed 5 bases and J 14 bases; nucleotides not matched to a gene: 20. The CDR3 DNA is TGTGCCAGCAGCGTCGGGACAGGGTGGTCGCACAGATACGCGTATTTT. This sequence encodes CASSVGTGWSHRYAYF.

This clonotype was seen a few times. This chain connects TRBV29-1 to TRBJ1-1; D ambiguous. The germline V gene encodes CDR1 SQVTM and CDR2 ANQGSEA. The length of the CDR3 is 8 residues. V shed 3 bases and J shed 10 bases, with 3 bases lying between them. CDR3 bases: TGCAGCGTTGAGCGAGCTTTCTTT. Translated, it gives CSVERAFF.

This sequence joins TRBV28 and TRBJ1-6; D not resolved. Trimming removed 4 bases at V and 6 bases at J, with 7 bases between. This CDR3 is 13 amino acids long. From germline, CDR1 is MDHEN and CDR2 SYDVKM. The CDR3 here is CASSSRPNSPLHF. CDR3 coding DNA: TGTGCCAGCAGTTCCCGCCCTAATTCACCCCTCCACTTT.

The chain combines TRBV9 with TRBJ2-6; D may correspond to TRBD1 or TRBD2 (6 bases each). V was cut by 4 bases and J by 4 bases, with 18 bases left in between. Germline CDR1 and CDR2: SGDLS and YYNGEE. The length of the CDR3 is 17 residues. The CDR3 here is CASSPRHGGPGANVLTF. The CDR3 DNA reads TGTGCCAGCAGCCCCCGACATGGGGGGCCAGGGGCCAACGTCCTGACTTTC.

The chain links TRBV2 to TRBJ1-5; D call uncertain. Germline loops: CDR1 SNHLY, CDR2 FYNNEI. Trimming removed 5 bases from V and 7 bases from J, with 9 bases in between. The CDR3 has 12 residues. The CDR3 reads CASSPTWQPQHF. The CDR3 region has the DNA TGTGCCAGCAGTCCAACATGGCAGCCCCAGCATTTT.

For the CDR3, the DNA is TGTGCCAGCAGCATAGGTATGGATTCACCCCTCCACTTT. Translating gives CASSIGMDSPLHF. The rearrangement joins TRBV3-1 to TRBJ1-6; D unclear. Trimming shortened V by 5 bases and J by 8 bases, and 10 bases separated the two germline ends. The germline V gene encodes CDR1 LGHDT and CDR2 YNNKEL (reference sequence). This CDR3 region has 13 residues.

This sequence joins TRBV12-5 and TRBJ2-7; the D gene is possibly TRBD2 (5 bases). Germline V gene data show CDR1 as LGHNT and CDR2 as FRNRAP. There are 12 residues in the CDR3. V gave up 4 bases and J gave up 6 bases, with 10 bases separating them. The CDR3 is CASGSPSGEQYF. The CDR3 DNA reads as TGTGCTAGTGGTTCCCCCAGCGGCGAGCAGTACTTC.

The CDR3 DNA reads as TGTGCCAGTACCACAGGGGCGGGAGAAGGCAATGAGCAGTTCTTC. Protein sequence: CASTTGAGEGNEQFF. V and J are TRBV19 and TRBJ2-1; D tentatively fits TRBD1 or TRBD2 (7 bases each). The CDR3 spans 15 residues. CDR1 and CDR2 from the germline V gene are LNHDA and SQIVND (reference sequence). V lost 7 bases and J 6 bases, leaving 19 bases between the germline ends.

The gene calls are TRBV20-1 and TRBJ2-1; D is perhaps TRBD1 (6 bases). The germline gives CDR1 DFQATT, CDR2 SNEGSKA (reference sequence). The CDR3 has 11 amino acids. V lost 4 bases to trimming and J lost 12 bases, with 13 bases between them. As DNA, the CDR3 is TGCAGTGCTAAGGGGGACACGGGGCAGTTCTTC. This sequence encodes CSAKGDTGQFF.

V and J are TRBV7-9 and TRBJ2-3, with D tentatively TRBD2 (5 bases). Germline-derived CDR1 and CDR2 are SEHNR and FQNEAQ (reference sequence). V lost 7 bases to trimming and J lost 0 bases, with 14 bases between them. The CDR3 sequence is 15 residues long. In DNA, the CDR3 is TGTGCCAGCACCCCCGAGCGGTATAGCACAGATACGCAGTATTTT. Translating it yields CASTPERYSTDTQYF. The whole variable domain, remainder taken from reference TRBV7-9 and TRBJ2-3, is DTGVSQNPRHKITKRGQNVTFRCDPISEHNRLYWYRQTLGQGPEFLTYFQNEAQLEKSRLLSDRFSAERPKGSFSTLEIQRTEQGDSAMYLCASTPERYSTDTQYFGPGTRLTVL.

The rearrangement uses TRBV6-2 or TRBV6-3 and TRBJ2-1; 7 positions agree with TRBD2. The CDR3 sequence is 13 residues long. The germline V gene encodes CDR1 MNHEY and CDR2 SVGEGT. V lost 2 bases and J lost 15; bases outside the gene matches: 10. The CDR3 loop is CASSYDPGGRWFF. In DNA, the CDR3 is TGTGCCAGCAGTTACGATCCCGGGGGGAGGTGGTTCTTC.

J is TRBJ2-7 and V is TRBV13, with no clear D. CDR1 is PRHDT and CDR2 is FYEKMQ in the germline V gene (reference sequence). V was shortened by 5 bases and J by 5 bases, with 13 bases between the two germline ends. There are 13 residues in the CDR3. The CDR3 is CASSAPLDHEQYF. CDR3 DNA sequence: TGTGCCAGCAGCGCCCCGTTGGACCACGAGCAGTACTTC.

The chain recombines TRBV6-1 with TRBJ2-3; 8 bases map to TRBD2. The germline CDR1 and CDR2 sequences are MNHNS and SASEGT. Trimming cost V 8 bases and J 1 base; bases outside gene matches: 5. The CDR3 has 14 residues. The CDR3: CASGAGGGTDTQYF. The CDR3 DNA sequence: TGTGCCAGCGGGGCGGGAGGCGGCACAGATACGCAGTATTTT.

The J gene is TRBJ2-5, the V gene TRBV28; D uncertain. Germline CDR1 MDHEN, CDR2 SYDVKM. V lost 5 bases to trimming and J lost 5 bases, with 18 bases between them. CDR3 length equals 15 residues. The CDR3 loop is CASSPLTLVMETQYF. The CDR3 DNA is TGTGCCAGCAGTCCCCTGACTCTTGTGATGGAGACCCAGTACTTC.